This TCR beta chain came from a study of Tregs in tolerant kidney transplant recipients. Whole-study results and caveats: Tregs expanded with activated donor B cells seemed most donor-specific. Validation in larger populations is needed because few patients were studied. Nucleotide sequences could not be compared across some patients' samples due to primer changes.

There are 15 residues in the CDR3. CDR1 is SGHNT and CDR2 is YYREEE in the germline V gene (reference sequence). Trimming cost V 6 bases and J 2 bases, with 16 bases left between them. The nonmyeloablative bone marrow transplants came from related graft donors, with transient mixed chimerism. The data were produced by immunoSEQ multiplex PCR, yet TCRdb's version contains in-frame clones alone and is incomplete. The data show about 52,000 clones, 91% seen once. As regards this clone: As yet, its antigen is unknown.

The TCR originated in a human patient who received a combined kidney and bone marrow transplant. Some T cells may be supplied by the graft donor. The material sequenced was CD8+ T cells from blood (PBMCs), taken 24 months after the transplant. The chain combines TRBV5-4 with TRBJ2-3; TRBD1 might be the D (5 bases). Here the CDR3 reads CASIPLQGATDTQYF. DNA for the CDR3: TGTGCCAGCATCCCCCTCCAGGGCGCCACAGATACGCAGTATTTT.